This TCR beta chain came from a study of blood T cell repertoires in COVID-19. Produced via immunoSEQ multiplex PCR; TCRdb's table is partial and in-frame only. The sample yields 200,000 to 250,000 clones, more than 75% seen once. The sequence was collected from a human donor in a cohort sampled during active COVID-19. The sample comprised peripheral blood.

CDR3 sequence (DNA): TGTGCCAGCAGTGAAGCCTCCGGGACTAGCGGACTGCCCTACAATGAGCAGTTCTTC. It codes for CASSEASGTSGLPYNEQFF. The J gene is TRBJ2-1, the V gene TRBV6-1; 11 bases map to TRBD2. This CDR3 is built from 19 residues. Losses at the gene ends were 0 bases for V and 2 bases for J; bases not matched to a gene: 9. Germline CDR1 reads MNHNS; CDR2 reads SASEGT.